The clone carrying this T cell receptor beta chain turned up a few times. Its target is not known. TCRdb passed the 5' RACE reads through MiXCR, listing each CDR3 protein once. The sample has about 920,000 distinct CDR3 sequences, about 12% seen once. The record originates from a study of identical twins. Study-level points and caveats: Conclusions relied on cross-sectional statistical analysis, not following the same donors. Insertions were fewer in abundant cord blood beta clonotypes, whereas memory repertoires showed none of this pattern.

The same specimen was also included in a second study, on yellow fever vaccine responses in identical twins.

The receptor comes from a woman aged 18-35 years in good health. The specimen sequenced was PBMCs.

CDR3 in DNA: TGTGCCACCAGCAGGCGGGGTTCCACCGGGGAGCTGTTTTTT. Amino acid sequence: CATSRRGSTGELFF. This rearrangement joins TRBV15 to TRBJ2-2; weak D call: TRBD2 (6 bases). This CDR3 comprises 14 residues. The V end lost 3 bases, the J end lost 4 bases, and 9 bases lay between the germline ends. Germline V gives CDR1 LNHNV, CDR2 YYDKDF (reference sequence). The full variable domain, rest sourced from reference TRBV15 and TRBJ2-2, is DAMVIQNPRYQVTQFGKPVTLSCSQTLNHNVMYWYQQKSSQAPKLLFHYYDKDFNNEADTPDNFQSRRPNTSFCFLDIRSPGLGDTAMYLCATSRRGSTGELFFGEGSRLTVL.